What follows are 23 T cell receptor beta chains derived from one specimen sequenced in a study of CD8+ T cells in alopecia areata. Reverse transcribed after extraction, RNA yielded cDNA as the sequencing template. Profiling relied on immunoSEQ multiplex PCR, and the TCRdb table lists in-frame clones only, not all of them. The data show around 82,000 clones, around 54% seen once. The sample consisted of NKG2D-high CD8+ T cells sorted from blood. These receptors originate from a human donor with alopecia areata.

The CDR3 here is CASSSGATSTDTQYF. CDR3 DNA sequence: TGTGCCAGCAGTTCAGGGGCCACTAGCACAGATACGCAGTATTTT. This chain links TRBV27 with TRBJ2-3; possibly TRBD1 for D (6 bases). CDR3 length: 15 amino acids. V was cut by 4 bases and J by 0 bases, with 11 bases left in between. Germline values: CDR1 MNHEY, CDR2 SMNVEV (reference sequence).

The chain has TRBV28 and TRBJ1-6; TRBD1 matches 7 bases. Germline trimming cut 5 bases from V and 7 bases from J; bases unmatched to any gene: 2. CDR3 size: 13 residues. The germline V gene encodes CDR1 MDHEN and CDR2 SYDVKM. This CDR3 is CASSKGANSPLHF. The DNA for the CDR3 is TGTGCCAGCAGTAAGGGGGCCAATTCACCCCTCCACTTT.

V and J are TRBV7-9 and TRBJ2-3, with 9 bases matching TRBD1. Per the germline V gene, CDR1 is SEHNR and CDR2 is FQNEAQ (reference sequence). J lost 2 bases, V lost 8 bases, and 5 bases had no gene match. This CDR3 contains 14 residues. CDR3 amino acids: CASGGTGPTDTQYF. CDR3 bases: TGTGCCAGCGGAGGGACAGGGCCCACAGATACGCAGTATTTT.

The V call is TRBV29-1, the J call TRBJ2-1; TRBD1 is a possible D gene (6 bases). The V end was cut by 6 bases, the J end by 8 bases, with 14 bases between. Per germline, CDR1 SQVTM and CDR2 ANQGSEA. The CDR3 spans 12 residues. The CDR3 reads CSVGAPGDEQFF. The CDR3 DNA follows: TGCAGCGTGGGGGCCCCTGGGGATGAGCAGTTCTTC.

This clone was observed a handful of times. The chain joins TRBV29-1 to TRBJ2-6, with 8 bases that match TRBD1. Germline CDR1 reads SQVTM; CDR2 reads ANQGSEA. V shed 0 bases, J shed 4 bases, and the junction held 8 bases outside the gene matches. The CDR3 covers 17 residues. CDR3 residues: CSVEDRQGASGANVLTF. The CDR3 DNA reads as TGCAGCGTTGAAGACCGGCAGGGGGCGTCAGGGGCCAACGTCCTGACTTTC.

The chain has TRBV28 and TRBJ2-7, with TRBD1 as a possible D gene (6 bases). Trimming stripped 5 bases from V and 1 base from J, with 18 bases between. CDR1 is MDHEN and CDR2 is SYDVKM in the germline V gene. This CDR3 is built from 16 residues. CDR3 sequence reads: CASSSTRGRVSYEQYF. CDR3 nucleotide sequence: TGTGCCAGCAGTAGTACCAGGGGAAGGGTATCCTACGAGCAGTACTTC.

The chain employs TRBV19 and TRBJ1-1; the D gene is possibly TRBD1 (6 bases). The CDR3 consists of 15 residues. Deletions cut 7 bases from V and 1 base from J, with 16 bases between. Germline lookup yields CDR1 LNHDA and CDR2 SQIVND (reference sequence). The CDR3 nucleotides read TGTGCCAGTATCCTAGCGACAGGTGCGAACACTGAAGCTTTCTTT. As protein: CASILATGANTEAFF. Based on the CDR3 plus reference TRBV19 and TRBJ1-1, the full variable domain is DGGITQSPKYLFRKEGQNVTLSCEQNLNHDAMYWYRQDPGQGLRLIYYSQIVNDFQKGDIAEGYSVSREKKESFPLTVTSAQKNPTAFYLCASILATGANTEAFFGQGTRLTVV.

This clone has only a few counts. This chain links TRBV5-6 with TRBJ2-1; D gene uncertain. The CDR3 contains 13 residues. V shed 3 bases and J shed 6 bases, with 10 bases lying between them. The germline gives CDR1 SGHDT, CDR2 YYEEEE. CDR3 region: CASSSGSGNEQFF. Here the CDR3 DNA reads TGTGCCAGCAGCTCCGGTTCCGGCAATGAGCAGTTCTTC.

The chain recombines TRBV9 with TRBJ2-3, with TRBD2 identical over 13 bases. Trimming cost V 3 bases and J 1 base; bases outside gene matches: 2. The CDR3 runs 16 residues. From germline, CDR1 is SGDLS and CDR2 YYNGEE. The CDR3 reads CASSDGLAGGTDTQYF. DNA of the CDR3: TGTGCCAGCAGCGACGGACTAGCGGGGGGCACAGATACGCAGTATTTT.

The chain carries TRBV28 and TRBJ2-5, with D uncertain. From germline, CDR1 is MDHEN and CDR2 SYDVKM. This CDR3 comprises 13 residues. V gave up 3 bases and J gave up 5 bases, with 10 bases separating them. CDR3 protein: CASSLRYAETQYF. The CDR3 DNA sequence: TGTGCCAGCAGTTTGCGGTACGCGGAGACCCAGTACTTC.

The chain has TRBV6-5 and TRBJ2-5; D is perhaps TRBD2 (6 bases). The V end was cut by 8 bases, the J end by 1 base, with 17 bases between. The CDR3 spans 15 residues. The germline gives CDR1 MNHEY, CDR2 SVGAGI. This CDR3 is CASQVDGGFQETQYF. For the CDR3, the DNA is TGTGCCAGCCAGGTCGATGGAGGGTTCCAAGAGACCCAGTACTTC.

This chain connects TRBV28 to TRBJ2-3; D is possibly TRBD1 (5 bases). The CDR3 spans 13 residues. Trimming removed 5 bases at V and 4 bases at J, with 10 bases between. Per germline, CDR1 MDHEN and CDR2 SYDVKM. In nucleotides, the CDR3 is TGTGCCAGCAGTACTCAGGGTTCAGATACGCAGTATTTT. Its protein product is CASSTQGSDTQYF.

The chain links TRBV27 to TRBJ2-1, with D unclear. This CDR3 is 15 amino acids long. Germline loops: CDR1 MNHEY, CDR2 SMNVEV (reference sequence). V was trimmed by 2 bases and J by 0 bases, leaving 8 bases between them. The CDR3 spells CASSLVGGSYNEQFF. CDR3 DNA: TGTGCCAGCAGTTTAGTGGGCGGCTCCTACAATGAGCAGTTCTTC.

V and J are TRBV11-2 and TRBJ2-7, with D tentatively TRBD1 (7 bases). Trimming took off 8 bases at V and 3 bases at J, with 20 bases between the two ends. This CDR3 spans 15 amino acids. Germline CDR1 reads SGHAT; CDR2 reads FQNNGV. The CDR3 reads CASGLAGQSFYEQYF. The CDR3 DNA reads TGTGCCAGCGGACTCGCGGGACAGAGCTTCTACGAGCAGTACTTC.

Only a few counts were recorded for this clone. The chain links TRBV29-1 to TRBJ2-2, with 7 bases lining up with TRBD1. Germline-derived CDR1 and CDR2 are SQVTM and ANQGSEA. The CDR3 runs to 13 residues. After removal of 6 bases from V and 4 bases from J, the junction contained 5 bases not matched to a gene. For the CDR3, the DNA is TGCAGCGTGTCCAACAGGGGCACCGGGGAGCTGTTTTTT. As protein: CSVSNRGTGELFF.

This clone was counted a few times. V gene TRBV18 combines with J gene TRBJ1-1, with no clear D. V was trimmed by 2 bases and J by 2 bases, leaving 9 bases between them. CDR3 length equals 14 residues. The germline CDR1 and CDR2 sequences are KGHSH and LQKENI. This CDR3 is CASSPAGLNTEAFF. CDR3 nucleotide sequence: TGTGCCAGCTCACCAGCGGGCTTAAACACTGAAGCTTTCTTT.

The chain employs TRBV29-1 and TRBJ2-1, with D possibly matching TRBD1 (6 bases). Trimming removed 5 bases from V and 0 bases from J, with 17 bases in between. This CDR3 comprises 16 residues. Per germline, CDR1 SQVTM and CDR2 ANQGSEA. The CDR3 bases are TGCAGCGTTATCACTGGGGGCGGTAGCTCCTACAATGAGCAGTTCTTC. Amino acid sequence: CSVITGGGSSYNEQFF.

In nucleotides, the CDR3 is TGTGCCAGCATTTCGGACCCAAGCACAGATACGCAGTATTTT. It specifies CASISDPSTDTQYF. The chain couples TRBV21-1 to TRBJ2-3. TRBV21-1 is a pseudogene locus. The CDR3 covers 14 residues.

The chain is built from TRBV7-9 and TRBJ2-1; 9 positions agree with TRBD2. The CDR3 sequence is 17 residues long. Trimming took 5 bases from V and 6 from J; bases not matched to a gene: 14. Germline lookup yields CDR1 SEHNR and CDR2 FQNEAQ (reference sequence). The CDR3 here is CASSPREGTSSANEQFF. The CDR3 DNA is TGTGCCAGCAGCCCACGGGAGGGGACTAGCAGTGCCAATGAGCAGTTCTTC.

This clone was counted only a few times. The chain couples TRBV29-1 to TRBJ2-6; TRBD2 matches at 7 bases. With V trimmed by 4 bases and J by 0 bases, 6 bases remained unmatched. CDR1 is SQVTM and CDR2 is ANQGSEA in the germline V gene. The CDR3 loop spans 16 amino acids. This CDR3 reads CSVVLRGISGANVLTF. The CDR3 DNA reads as TGCAGCGTTGTTCTGCGGGGGATCTCTGGGGCCAACGTCCTGACTTTC. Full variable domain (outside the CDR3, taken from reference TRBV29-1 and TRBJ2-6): SAVISQKPSRDICQRGTSLTIQCQVDSQVTMMFWYRQQPGQSLTLIATANQGSEATYESGFVIDKFPISRPNLTFSTLTVSNMSPEDSSIYLCSVVLRGISGANVLTFGAGSRLTVL.

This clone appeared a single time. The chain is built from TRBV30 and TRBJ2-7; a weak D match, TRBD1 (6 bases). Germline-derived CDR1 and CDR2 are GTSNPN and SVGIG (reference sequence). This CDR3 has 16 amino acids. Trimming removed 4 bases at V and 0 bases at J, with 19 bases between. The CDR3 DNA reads TGTGCCTGGACGCCAGGGGCAGCTACATTCTCCTACGAGCAGTACTTC. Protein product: CAWTPGAATFSYEQYF.

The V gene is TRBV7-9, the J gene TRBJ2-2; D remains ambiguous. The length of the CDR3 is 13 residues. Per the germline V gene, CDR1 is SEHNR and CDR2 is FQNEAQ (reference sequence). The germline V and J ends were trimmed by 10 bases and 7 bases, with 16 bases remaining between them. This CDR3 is CATSIPPHGELFF. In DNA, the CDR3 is TGTGCCACCTCAATCCCGCCCCACGGGGAGCTGTTTTTT.

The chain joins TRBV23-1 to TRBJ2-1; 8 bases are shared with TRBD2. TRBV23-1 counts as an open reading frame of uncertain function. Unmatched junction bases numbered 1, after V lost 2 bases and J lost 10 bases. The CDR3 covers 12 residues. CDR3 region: CASSQGTREQFF. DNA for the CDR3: TGCGCCAGCAGTCAAGGGACTAGGGAGCAGTTCTTC.